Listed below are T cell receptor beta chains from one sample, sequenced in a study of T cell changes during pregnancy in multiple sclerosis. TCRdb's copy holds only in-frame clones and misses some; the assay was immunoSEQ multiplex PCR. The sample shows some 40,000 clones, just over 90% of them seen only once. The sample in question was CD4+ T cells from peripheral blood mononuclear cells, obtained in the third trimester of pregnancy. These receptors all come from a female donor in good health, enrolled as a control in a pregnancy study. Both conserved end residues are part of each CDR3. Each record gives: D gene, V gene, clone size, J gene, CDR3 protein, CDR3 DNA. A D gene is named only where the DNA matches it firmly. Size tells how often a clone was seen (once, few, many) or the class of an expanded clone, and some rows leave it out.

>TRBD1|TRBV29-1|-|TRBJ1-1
CSVERQATGGVRAFF
TGCAGCGTTGAACGTCAGGCGACAGGGGGCGTACGGGCTTTCTTT
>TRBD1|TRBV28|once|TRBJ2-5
CASSLIRQGQETQYF
TGTGCCAGCAGTTTAATTCGACAGGGCCAAGAGACCCAGTACTTC
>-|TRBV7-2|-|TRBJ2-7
CASSPRGTATFSYEQYF
TGTGCCAGCAGCCCCCGGGGGACTGCTACCTTCTCCTACGAGCAGTACTTC
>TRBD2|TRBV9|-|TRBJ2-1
CASSGGTSSYNEQFF
TGTGCCAGCAGCGGAGGGACTAGCTCCTACAATGAGCAGTTCTTC
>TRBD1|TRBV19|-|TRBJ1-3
CASAAGGGRNTIYF
TGTGCCAGTGCCGCAGGGGGCGGGCGAAACACCATATATTTT
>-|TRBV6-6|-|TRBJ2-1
CASSYSIANEQFF
TGTGCCAGCAGTTACTCAATTGCGAATGAGCAGTTCTTC
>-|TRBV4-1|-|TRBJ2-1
CASSQDGLRDYPADEQFF
TGCGCCAGCAGCCAAGACGGGTTAAGAGACTACCCGGCGGATGAGCAGTTCTTC
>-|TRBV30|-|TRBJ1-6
CAWSPDRSFSPLHF
TGTGCCTGGAGTCCCGACAGGAGCTTTTCACCCCTCCACTTT
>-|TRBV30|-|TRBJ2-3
CAWQTWVQYF
TGTGCCTGGCAGACTTGGGTGCAGTATTTT
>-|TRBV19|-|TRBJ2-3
CASNRDTDTQYF
TGTGCCAGTAACAGGGACACAGATACGCAGTATTTT
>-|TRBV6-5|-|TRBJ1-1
CASSYSGSINTEAFF
TGTGCCAGCAGTTACTCGGGCAGCATAAACACTGAAGCTTTCTTT
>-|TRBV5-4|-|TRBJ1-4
CASSLANTRPNEKLFF
TGTGCCAGCAGCTTGGCCAACACCCGCCCTAATGAAAAACTGTTTTTT
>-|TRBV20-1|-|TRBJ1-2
CSASREGYTF
TGCAGTGCTAGCAGGGAAGGCTACACCTTC
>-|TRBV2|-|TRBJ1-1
CASKEGKNTEAFF
TGTGCCAGCAAGGAGGGAAAGAACACTGAAGCTTTCTTT
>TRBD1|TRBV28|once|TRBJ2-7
CASRGDRSVSYEQYF
TGTGCCAGCAGGGGGGACAGGTCGGTATCCTACGAGCAGTACTTC
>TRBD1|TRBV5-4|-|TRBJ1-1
CASSLGQGAANPADTEAFF
TGTGCCAGCAGCCTAGGACAGGGGGCCGCTAATCCTGCGGACACTGAAGCTTTCTTT
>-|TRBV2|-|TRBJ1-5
CASTGTGGNQPQHF
TGTGCCAGCACAGGGACTGGAGGCAATCAGCCCCAGCATTTT
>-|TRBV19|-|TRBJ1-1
CASSIVKYTEAFF
TGTGCCAGTAGTATAGTTAAATACACTGAAGCTTTCTTT
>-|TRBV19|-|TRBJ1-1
CASSLRGETEAFF
TGTGCCAGTAGCCTCCGCGGGGAAACTGAAGCTTTCTTT
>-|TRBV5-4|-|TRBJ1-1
CASSMKPAGAEAFF
TGTGCCAGCAGCATGAAACCTGCGGGGGCTGAAGCTTTCTTT
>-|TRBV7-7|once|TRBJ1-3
CASSLAPSSGNTIYF
TGTGCTAGCAGCTTAGCCCCGAGCTCTGGAAACACCATATATTTT
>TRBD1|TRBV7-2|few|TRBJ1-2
CASSLTTGTGVHGYTF
TGTGCCAGCAGCTTAACAACCGGGACAGGGGTCCATGGCTACACCTTC
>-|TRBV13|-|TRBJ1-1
CASSSPGSGEAFF
TGTGCCAGCAGCTCCCCCGGGAGCGGTGAAGCTTTCTTT
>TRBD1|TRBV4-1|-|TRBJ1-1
CASSLSGEGAAEAFF
TGCGCCAGCAGCCTTTCGGGAGAGGGGGCCGCTGAAGCTTTCTTT
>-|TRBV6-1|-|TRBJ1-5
CASSENFSGIQPQHF
TGTGCCAGCAGTGAAAATTTCTCGGGGATTCAGCCCCAGCATTTT
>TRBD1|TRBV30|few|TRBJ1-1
CAWSRVQGALATEAFF
TGTGCCTGGAGTAGGGTCCAGGGGGCCTTGGCCACTGAAGCTTTCTTT
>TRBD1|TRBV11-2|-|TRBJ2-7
CASSSHWTGAYEQYF
TGTGCCAGCAGCTCTCACTGGACAGGGGCGTACGAGCAGTACTTC
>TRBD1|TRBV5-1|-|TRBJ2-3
CASSLGQGQDTQYF
TGCGCCAGCAGCTTGGGACAGGGGCAAGATACGCAGTATTTT
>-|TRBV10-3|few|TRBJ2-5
CAISALGGPRQETQYF
TGTGCCATCAGTGCCCTCGGGGGGCCGCGCCAAGAGACCCAGTACTTC
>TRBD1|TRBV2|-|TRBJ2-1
CASRTTGNYNEQFF
TGTGCCAGCAGAACGACAGGGAACTACAATGAGCAGTTCTTC
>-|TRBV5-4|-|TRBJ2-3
CASTRGDPTDTQYF
TGTGCCAGCACCCGGGGAGATCCCACAGATACGCAGTATTTT
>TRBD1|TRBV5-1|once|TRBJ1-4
CASRSTGKSSEKLFF
TGCGCCAGCAGATCGACAGGGAAATCTAGTGAAAAACTGTTTTTT
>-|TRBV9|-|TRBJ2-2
CASSVATRGIEGELFF
TGTGCCAGCAGCGTAGCTACCAGGGGTATTGAAGGGGAGCTGTTTTTT
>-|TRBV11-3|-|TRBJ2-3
CASSSGGRPDTQYF
TGTGCCAGCAGCTCGGGGGGCAGACCGGATACGCAGTATTTT
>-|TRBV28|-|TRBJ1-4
CASSLPVTNEKLFF
TGTGCCAGCAGTTTGCCGGTGACTAATGAAAAACTGTTTTTT
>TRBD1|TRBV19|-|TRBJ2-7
CASSPGQFNYEQYF
TGTGCCAGTAGCCCGGGACAGTTCAACTACGAGCAGTACTTC
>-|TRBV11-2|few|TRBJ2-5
CASSLGAEPRETQYF
TGTGCCAGCAGCTTAGGAGCGGAGCCGCGAGAGACCCAGTACTTC
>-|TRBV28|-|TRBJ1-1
CASSFQGNTEAFF
TGTGCCAGCAGTTTCCAGGGGAACACTGAAGCTTTCTTT
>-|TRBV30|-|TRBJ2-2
CACMGQRNTGELFF
TGTGCCTGCATGGGACAACGGAACACCGGGGAGCTGTTTTTT
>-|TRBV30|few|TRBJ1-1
CACTGGGARKDTEAFF
TGTGCCTGCACTGGAGGCGGGGCTCGGAAAGATACTGAAGCTTTCTTT
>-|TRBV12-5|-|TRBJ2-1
CASGLDVGGQFF
TGTGCTAGTGGTTTGGACGTGGGGGGGCAGTTCTTC
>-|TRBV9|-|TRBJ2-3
CASSVVDGTSTDTQYF
TGTGCCAGCAGCGTAGTGGACGGGACTAGCACAGATACGCAGTATTTT
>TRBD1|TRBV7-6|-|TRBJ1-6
CASSLAPDRGGNSPLHF
TGTGCCAGCAGCTTAGCACCCGACAGGGGCGGTAATTCACCCCTCCACTTT
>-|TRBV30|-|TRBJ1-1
CAWNANRNTEAFF
TGTGCCTGGAACGCCAACAGGAACACTGAAGCTTTCTTT
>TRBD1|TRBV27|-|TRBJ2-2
CASSGYRGIIPGELFF
TGTGCCAGCAGTGGATACAGGGGTATTATTCCCGGGGAGCTGTTTTTT
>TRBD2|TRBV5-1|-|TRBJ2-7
CASSLERGPYYEQYF
TGCGCCAGCAGCTTGGAGCGGGGGCCTTACTACGAGCAGTACTTC
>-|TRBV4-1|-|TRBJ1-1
CASSQPARVGGTEAFF
TGCGCCAGCAGCCAGCCTGCCAGGGTGGGTGGCACTGAAGCTTTCTTT
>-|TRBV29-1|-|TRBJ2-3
CSVGASTDTQYF
TGCAGCGTTGGGGCGTCCACAGATACGCAGTATTTT
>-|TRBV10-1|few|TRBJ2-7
CASRGTSWRNEQYF
TGCGCCAGCAGGGGGACTTCCTGGAGGAACGAGCAGTACTTC
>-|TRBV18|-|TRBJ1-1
CASSPGAGKAEAFF
TGTGCCAGCTCACCAGGAGCAGGGAAAGCTGAAGCTTTCTTT
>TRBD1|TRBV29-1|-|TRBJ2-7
CSVVGDRAYEQYF
TGCAGCGTTGTAGGGGACAGGGCATACGAGCAGTACTTC
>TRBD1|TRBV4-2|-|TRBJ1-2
CASSPEGGASNYGYTF
TGTGCCAGCAGCCCGGAAGGGGGCGCGTCTAACTATGGCTACACCTTC
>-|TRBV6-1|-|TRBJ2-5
CASSDMGGPRETQYF
TGTGCCAGCAGTGATATGGGGGGGCCCCGGGAGACCCAGTACTTC
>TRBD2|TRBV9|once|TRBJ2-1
CASSGPGLAGAGQFF
TGTGCCAGCAGCGGACCGGGACTAGCGGGAGCGGGGCAGTTCTTC
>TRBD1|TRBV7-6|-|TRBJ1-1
CASSSPTPRGREAFF
TGTGCCAGCAGTTCACCTACACCCAGGGGGCGAGAAGCTTTCTTT
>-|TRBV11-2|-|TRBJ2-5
CASSPMSETQYF
TGTGCCAGCAGCCCCATGAGTGAGACCCAGTACTTC